This T cell receptor (beta chain) derives from a study of OX40 agonist ivuxolimab in advanced cancers. Clones were sequenced by immunoSEQ multiplex PCR, and TCRdb holds only the in-frame ones, with some missing. The table includes 82,000 or so clones, around 90% detected once. This material consisted of CD4+ or CD8+ T cells sorted from blood, taken in a trial of the OX40 agonist ivuxolimab. The sequence came from an adult with an advanced solid tumor such as melanoma, head and neck, liver or kidney cancer.

CDR3 sequence (DNA): TGCGCCAGCAGCTCTGGTCGGACTAGCGGGATCTACGAGCAGTACTTC. It specifies CASSSGRTSGIYEQYF. The rearrangement joins TRBV5-1 to TRBJ2-7, with 12 positions matching TRBD2. After removal of 3 bases from V and 3 bases from J, the junction contained 7 bases not matched to a gene. The germline V gene has CDR1 SGHRS and CDR2 YFSETQ. The CDR3 spans 16 residues.